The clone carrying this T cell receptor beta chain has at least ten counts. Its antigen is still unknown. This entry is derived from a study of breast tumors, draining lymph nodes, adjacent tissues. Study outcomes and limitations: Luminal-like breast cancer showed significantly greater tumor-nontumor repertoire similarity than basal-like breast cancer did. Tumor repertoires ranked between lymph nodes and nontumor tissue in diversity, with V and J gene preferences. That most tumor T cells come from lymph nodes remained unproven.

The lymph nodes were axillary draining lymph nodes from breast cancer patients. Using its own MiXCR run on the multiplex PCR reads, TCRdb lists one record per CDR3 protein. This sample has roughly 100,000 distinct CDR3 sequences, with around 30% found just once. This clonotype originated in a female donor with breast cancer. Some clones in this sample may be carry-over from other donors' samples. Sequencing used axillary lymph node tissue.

The CDR3 is CASSLASGQGSPGYGYTF. CDR3 in DNA: TGTGCCAGCAGCTTGGCCAGCGGTCAGGGGTCTCCAGGCTATGGCTACACCTTC. The chain uses TRBV5-4 and TRBJ1-2; TRBD1 might be the D (6 bases). From germline, CDR1 is SGHNT and CDR2 YYREEE (reference sequence). Trimming took off 0 bases at V and 4 bases at J, with 22 bases between the two ends. This CDR3 region has 18 residues.